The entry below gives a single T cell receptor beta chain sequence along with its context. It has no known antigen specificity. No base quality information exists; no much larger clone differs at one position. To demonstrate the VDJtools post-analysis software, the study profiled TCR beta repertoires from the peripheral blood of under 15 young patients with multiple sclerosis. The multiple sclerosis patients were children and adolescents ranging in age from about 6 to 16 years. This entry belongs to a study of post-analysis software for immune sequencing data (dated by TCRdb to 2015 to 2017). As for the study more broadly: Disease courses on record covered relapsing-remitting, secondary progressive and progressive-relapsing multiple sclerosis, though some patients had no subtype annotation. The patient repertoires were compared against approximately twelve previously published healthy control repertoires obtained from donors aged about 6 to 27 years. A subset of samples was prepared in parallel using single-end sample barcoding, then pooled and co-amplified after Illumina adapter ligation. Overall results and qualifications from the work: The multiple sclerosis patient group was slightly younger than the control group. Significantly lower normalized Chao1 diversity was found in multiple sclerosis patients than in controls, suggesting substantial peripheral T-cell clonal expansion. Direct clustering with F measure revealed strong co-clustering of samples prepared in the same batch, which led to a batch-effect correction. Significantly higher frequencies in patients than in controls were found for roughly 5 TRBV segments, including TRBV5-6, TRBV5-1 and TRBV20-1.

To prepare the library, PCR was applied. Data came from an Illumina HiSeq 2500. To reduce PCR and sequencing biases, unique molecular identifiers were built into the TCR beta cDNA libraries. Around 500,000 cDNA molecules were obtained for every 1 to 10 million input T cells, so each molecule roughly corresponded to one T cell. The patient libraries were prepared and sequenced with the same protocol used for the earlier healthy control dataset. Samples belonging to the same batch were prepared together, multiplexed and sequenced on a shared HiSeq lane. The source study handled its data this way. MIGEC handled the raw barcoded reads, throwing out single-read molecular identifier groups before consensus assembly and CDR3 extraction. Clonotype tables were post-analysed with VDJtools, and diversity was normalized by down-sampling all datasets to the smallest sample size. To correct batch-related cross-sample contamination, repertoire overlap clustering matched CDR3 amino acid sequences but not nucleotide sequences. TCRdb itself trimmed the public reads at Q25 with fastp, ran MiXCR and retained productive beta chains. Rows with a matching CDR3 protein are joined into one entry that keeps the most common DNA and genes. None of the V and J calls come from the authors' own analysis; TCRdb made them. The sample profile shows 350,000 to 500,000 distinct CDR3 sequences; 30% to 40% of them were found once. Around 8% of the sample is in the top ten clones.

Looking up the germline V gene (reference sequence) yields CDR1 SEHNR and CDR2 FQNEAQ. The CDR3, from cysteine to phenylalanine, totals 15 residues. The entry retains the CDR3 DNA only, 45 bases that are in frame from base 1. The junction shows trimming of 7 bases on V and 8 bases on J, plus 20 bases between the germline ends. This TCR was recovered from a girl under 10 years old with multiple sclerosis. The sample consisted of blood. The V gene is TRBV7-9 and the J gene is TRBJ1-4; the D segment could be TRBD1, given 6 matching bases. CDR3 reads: CASTRHRDRNEKLFF. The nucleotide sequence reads TGTGCCAGCACCCGGCACCGAGACAGGAACGAAAAACTGTTTTTT.